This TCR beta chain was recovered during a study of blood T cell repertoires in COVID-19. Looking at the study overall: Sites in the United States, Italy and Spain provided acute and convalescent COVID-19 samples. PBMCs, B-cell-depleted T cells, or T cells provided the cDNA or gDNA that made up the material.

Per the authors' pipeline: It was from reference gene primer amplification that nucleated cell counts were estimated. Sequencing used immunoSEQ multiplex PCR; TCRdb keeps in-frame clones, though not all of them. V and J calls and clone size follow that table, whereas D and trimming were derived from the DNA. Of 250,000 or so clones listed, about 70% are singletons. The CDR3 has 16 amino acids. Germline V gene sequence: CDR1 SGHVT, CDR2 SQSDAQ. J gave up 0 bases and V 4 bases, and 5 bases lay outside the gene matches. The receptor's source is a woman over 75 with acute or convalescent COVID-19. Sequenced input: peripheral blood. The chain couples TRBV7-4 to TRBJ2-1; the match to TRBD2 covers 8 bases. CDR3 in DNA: TGTGCCAGCAGCTCCCGCGGGGGGCCCTCCTACAATGAGCAGTTCTTC. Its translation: CASSSRGGPSYNEQFF.